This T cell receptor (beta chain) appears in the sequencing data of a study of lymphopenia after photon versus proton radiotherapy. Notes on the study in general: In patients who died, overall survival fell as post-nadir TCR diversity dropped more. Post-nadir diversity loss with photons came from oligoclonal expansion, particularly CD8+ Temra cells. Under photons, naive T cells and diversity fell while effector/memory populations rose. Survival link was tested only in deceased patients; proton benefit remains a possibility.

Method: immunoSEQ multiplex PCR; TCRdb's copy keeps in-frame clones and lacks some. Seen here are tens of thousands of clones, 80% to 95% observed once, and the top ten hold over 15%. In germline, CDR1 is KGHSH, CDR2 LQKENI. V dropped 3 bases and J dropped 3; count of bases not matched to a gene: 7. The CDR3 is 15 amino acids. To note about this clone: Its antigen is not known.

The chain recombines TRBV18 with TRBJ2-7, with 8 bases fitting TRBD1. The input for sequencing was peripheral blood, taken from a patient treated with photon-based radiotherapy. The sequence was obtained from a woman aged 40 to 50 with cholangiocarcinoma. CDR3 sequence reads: CASSPWDRFDYEQYF. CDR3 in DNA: TGTGCCAGCTCACCTTGGGACAGGTTTGACTACGAGCAGTACTTC.